These 2 T cell receptor beta chains were all obtained from the same sample, sequenced in a study of shared T cell receptors in the human thymus. The repertoire was sequenced with immunoSEQ multiplex PCR; TCRdb's copy has only in-frame clones and lacks some. The profile shows approximately 400,000 clones, roughly 94% of them singletons. The sample was thymocytes. The source is a human donor.

This rearrangement joins TRBV6-1 to TRBJ1-3; 9 positions match TRBD1. Germline CDR1 MNHNS, CDR2 SASEGT. The V segment lost 0 bases and the J segment 3 bases; nucleotides outside the gene matches: 18. The CDR3 extends over 21 amino acids. The CDR3 is CASSEAKTPRDRAQGGNTIYF. The CDR3 DNA is TGTGCCAGCAGTGAAGCGAAAACCCCCCGGGACAGGGCCCAGGGTGGAAACACCATATATTTT.

This clone was counted a single time. This chain uses TRBV6-1 with TRBJ2-1, with 11 bases lining up with TRBD2. V gave up 4 bases and J gave up 3 bases; unmatched junction bases: 2. Per the germline V gene, CDR1 is MNHNS and CDR2 is SASEGT. This CDR3 has 15 amino acids. The CDR3 protein is CASSAGLADYNEQFF. CDR3 sequence (DNA): TGTGCCAGCAGTGCGGGACTAGCGGACTACAATGAGCAGTTCTTC.